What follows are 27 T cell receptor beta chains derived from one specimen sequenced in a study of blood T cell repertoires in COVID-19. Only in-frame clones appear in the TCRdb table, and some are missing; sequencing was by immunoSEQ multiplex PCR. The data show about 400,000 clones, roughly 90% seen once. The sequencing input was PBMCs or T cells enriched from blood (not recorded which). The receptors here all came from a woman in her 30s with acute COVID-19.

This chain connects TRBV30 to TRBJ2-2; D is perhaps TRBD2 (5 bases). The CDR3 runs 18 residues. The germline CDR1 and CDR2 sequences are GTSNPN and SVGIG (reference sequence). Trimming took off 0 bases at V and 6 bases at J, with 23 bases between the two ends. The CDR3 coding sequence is TGTGCCTGGAGTGTAATAGCTTTTTCGACCCGTAGCGCCGGGGAGCTGTTTTTT. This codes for CAWSVIAFSTRSAGELFF.

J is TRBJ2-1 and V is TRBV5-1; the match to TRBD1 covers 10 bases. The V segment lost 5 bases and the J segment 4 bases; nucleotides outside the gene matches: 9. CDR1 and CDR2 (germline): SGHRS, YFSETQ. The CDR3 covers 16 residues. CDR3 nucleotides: TGCGCCAGCAGGAAGTCGCCGGGACAGGGGTACAATGAGCAGTTCTTC. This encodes CASRKSPGQGYNEQFF.

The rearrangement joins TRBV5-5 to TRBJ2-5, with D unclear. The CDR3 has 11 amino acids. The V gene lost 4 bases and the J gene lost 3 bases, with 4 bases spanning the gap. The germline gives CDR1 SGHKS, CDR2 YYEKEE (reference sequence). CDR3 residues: CASSVEETQYF. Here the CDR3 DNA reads TGTGCCAGCAGCGTCGAAGAGACCCAGTACTTC.

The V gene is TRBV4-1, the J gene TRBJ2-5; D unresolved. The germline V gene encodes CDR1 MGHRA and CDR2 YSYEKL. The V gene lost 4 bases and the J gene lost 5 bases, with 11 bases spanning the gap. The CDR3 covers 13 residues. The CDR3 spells CASSLYPRETQYF. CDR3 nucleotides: TGCGCCAGCAGCCTTTACCCTCGGGAGACCCAGTACTTC.

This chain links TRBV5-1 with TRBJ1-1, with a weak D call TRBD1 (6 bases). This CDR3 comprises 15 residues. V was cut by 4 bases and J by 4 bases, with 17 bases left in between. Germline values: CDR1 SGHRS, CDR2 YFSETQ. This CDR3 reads CASSPEQGPTTEAFF. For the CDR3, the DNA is TGCGCCAGCAGCCCAGAACAGGGACCGACCACTGAAGCTTTCTTT.

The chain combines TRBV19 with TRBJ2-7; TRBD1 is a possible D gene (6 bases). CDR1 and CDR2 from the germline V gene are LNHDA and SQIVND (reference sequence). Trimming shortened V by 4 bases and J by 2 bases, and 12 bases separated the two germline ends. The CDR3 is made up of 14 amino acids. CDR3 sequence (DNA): TGTGCCAGTAGTACAGACAGGCCCCCCTACGAGCAGTACTTC. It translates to CASSTDRPPYEQYF.

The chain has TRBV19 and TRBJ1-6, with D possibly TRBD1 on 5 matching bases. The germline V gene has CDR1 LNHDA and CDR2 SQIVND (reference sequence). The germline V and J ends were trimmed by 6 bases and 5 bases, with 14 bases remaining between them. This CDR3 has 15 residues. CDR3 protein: CASSDPGTNNSPLHF. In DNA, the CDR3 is TGTGCCAGTAGCGACCCGGGGACTAATAATTCACCCCTCCACTTT.

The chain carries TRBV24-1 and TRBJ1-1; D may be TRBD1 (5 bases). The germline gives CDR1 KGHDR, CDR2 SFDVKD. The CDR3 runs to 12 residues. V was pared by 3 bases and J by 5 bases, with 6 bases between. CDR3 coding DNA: TGTGCCACCAGTGATCGGGGGACTGAAGCTTTCTTT. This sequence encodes CATSDRGTEAFF.

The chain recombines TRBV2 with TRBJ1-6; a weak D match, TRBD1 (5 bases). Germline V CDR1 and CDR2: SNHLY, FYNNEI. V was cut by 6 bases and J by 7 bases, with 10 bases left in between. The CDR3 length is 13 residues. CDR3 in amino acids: CASSTQENSPLHF. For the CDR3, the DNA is TGTGCCAGCAGCACACAGGAGAATTCACCCCTCCACTTT.

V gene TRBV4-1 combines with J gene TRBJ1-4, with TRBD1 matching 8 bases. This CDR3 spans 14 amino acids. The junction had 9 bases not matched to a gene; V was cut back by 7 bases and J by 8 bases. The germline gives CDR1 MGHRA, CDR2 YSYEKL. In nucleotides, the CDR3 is TGCGCCAGCATCGGACAGGGTGCTGGGGAAAAACTGTTTTTT. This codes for CASIGQGAGEKLFF.

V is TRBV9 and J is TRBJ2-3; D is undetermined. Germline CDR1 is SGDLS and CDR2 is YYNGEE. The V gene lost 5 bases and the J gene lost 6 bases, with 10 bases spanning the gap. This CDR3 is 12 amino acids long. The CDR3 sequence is CASSQIYDTQYF. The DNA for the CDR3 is TGTGCCAGCAGTCAAATCTACGATACGCAGTATTTT.

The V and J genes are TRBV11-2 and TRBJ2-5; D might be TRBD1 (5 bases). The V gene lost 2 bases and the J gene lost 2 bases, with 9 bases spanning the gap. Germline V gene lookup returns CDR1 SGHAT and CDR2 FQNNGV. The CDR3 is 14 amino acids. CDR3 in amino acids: CASSLTGAQETQYF. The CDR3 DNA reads TGTGCCAGCAGCTTAACTGGGGCACAAGAGACCCAGTACTTC.

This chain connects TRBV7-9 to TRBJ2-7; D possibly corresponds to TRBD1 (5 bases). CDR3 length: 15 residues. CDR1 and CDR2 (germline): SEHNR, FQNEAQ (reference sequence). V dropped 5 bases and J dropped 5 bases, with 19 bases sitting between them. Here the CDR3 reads CASSPQGYGFHEQYF. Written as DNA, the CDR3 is TGTGCCAGCAGCCCCCAGGGATACGGGTTTCACGAGCAGTACTTC.

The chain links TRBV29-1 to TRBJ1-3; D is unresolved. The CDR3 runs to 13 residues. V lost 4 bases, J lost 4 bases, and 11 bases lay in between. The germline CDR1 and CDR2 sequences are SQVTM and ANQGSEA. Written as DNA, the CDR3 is TGCAGCGTTGCGCAGAGAGGGGGAAACACCATATATTTT. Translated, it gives CSVAQRGGNTIYF.

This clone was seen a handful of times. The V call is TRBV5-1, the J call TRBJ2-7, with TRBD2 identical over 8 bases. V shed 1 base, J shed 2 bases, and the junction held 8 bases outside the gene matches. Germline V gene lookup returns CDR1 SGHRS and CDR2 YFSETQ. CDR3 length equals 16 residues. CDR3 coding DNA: TGCGCCAGCAGCTTGAGCGGGGGCGCGAAAACCTACGAGCAGTACTTC. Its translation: CASSLSGGAKTYEQYF. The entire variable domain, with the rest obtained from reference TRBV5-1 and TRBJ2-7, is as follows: KAGVTQTPRYLIKTRGQQVTLSCSPISGHRSVSWYQQTPGQGLQFLFEYFSETQRNKGNFPGRFSGRQFSNSRSEMNVSTLELGDSALYLCASSLSGGAKTYEQYFGPGTRLTVT.

The CDR3 sequence is CASSLSGEGFEWSYNEQFF. The CDR3, as DNA: TGTGCCAGCAGCTTGTCCGGGGAAGGATTTGAATGGTCCTACAATGAGCAGTTCTTC. The chain links TRBV5-6 to TRBJ2-1; a weak D match, TRBD2 (5 bases). V lost 1 base to trimming and J lost 1 base, with 21 bases between them. The germline V gene encodes CDR1 SGHDT and CDR2 YYEEEE. This CDR3 contains 19 residues.

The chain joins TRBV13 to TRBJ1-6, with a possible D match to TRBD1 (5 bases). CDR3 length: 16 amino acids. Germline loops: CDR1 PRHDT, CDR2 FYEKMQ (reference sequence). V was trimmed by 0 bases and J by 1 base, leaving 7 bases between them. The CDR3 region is CASSLGQGSYNSPLHF. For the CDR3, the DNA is TGTGCCAGCAGCTTAGGCCAGGGTTCCTATAATTCACCCCTCCACTTT.

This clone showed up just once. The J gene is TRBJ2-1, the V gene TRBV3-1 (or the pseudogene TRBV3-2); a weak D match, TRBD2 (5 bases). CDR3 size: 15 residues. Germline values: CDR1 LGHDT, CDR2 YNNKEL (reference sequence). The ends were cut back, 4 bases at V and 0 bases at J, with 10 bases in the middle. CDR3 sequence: CASSPGFFSYNEQFF. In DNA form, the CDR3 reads TGTGCCAGCAGCCCGGGATTTTTCTCCTACAATGAGCAGTTCTTC.

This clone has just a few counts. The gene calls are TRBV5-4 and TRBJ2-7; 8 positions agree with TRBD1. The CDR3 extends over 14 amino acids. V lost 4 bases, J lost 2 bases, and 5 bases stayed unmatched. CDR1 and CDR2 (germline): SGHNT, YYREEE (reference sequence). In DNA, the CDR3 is TGTGCCAGCAGCCCCGGGACAGGAACCTACGAGCAGTACTTC. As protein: CASSPGTGTYEQYF.

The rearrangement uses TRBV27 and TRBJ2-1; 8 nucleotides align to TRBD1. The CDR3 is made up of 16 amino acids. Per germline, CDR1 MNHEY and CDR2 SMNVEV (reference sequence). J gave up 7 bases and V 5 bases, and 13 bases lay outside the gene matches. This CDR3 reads CASSPRTRTGRNEQFF. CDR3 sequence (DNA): TGTGCCAGCAGTCCCCGAACCCGGACAGGGAGGAATGAGCAGTTCTTC.

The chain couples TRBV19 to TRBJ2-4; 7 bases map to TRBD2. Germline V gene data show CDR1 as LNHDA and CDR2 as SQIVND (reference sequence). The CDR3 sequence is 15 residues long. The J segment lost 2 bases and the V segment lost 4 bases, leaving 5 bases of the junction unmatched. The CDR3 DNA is TGTGCCAGTAGTAGTGGGGGGGGAACCAAAAACATTCAGTACTTC. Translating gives CASSSGGGTKNIQYF.

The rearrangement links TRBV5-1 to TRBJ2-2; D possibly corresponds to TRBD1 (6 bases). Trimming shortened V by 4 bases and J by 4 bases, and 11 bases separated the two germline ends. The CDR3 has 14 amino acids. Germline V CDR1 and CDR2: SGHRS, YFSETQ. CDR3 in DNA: TGCGCCAGCAGCCTCGGACAGATCACCGGGGAGCTGTTTTTT. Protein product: CASSLGQITGELFF.

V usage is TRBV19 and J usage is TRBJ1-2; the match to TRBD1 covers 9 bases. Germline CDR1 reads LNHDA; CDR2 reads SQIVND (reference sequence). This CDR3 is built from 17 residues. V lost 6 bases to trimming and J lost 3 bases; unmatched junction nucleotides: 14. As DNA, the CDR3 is TGTGCCAGTAGACTTTTCGGACAGGGGAGGGGAGACTATGGCTACACCTTC. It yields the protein CASRLFGQGRGDYGYTF.

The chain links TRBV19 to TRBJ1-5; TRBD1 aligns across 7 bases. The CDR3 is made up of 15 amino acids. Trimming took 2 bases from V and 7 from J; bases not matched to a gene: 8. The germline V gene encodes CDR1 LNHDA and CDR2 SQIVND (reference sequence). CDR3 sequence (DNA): TGTGCCAGTAGTATAACCGGGACAGAAGGGCAGCCCCAGCATTTT. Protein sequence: CASSITGTEGQPQHF.

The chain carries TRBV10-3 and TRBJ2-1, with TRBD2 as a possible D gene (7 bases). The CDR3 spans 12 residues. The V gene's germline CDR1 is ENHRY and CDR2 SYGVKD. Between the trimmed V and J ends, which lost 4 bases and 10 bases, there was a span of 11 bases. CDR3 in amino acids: CAISAGGREQFF. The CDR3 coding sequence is TGTGCCATCAGTGCGGGGGGCAGGGAGCAGTTCTTC.

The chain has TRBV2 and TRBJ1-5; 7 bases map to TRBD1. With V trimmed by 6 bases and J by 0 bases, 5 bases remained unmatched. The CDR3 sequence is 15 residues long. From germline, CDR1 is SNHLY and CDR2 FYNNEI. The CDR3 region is CASRPQGISNQPQHF. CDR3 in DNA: TGTGCCAGCAGGCCACAGGGGATTAGCAATCAGCCCCAGCATTTT.

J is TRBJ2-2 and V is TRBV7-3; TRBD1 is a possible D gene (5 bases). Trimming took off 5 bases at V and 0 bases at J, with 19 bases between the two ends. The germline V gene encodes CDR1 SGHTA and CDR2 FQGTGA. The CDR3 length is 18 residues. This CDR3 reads CASSKRGLSASNTGELFF. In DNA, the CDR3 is TGTGCCAGCAGCAAAAGGGGATTGAGCGCCTCGAACACCGGGGAGCTGTTTTTT.